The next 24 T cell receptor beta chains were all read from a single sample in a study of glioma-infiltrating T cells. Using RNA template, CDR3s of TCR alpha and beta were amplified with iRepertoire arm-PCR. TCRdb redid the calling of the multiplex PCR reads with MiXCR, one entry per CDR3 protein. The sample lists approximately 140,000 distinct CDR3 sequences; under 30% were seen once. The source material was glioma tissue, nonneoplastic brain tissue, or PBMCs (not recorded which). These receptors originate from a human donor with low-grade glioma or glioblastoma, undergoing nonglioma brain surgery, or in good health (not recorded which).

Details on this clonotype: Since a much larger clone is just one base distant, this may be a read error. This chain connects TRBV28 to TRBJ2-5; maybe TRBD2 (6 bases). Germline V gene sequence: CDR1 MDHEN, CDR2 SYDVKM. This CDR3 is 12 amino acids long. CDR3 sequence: CASNRRGETEYF. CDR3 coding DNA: TGTGCCAGCAATCGGAGGGGAGAGACCGAGTACTTC.

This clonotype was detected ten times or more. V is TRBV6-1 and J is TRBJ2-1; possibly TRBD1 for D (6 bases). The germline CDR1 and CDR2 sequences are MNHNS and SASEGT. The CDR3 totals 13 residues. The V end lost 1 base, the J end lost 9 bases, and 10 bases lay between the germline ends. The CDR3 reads CASSEVRGTEQFF. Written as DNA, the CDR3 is TGTGCCAGCAGTGAAGTGAGGGGGACTGAGCAGTTCTTC.

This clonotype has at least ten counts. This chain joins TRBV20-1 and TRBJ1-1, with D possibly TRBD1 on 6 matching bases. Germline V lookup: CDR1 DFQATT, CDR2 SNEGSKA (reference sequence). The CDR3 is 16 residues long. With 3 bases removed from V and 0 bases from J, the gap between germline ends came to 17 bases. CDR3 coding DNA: TGCAGTGCTAGCGTTCTCGGCAGGGGAATGAACACTGAAGCTTTCTTT. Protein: CSASVLGRGMNTEAFF.

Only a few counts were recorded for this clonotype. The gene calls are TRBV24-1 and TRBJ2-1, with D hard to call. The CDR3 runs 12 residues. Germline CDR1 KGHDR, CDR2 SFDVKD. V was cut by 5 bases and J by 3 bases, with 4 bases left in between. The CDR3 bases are TGTGCCACCAGTGTTGACTACAATGAGCAGTTCTTC. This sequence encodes CATSVDYNEQFF.

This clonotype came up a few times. The CDR3 DNA follows: TGTGCCAGCAGCTTAGTAGCACTAGCGGGAGATACGCAGTATTTT. Translated, it gives CASSLVALAGDTQYF. The chain uses TRBV11-3 and TRBJ2-3; 9 nucleotides line up with TRBD2. In germline, CDR1 is SGHNT, CDR2 YENEEA. There are 15 residues in the CDR3. Trimming took 1 base from V and 5 from J; bases not matched to a gene: 4. Supplemented by reference TRBV11-3 and TRBJ2-3, the full variable domain reads EAGVVQSPRYKIIEKKQPVAFWCNPISGHNTLYWYLQNLGQGPELLIRYENEEAVDDSQLPKDRFSAERLKGVDSTLKIQPAELGDSAVYLCASSLVALAGDTQYFGPGTRLTVL.

Here the CDR3 DNA reads TGCAGCGTTCACAGGGCTGGCACAGATACGCAGTATTTT. Translated, it gives CSVHRAGTDTQYF. The chain couples TRBV29-1 to TRBJ2-3, with a tentative D call TRBD1 (6 bases). Germline lookup yields CDR1 SQVTM and CDR2 ANQGSEA. Between the trimmed V and J ends, which lost 5 bases and 1 base, there was a span of 10 bases. The CDR3 has 13 amino acids.

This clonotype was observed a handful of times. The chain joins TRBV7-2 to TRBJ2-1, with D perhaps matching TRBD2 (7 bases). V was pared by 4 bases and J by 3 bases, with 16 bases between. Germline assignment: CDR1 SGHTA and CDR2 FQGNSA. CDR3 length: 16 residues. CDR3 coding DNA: TGTGCCAGCAGCTCAGCCGCGGGGGCCAACTACAATGAGCAGTTCTTC. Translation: CASSSAAGANYNEQFF.

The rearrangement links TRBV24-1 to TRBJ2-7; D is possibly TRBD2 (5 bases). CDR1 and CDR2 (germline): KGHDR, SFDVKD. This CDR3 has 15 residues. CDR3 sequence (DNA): TGTGCCAGCAGTGCATCCGGACTGTCCTCCTACGGGCAGTACGTC. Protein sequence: CASSASGLSSYGQYV.

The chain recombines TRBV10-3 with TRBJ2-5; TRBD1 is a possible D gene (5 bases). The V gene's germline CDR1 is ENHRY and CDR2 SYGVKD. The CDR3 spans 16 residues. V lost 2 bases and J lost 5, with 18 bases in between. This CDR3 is CAISETVGASSETQYF. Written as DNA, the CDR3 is TGTGCCATCAGTGAGACAGTTGGGGCTAGTAGTGAGACCCAGTACTTC.

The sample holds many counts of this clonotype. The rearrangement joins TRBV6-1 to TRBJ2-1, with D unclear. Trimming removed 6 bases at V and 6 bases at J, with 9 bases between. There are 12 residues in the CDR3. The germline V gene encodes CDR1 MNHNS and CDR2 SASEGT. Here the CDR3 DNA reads TGTGCCAGCAGCCCCCCCGCCAATGAGCAGTTCTTC. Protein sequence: CASSPPANEQFF.

As DNA, the CDR3 is TGTGCCACCAGTGATCCCGGACAGGGGGCGCGAACCGGGGAGCTGTTTTTT. This translates into CATSDPGQGARTGELFF. The rearrangement joins TRBV24-1 to TRBJ2-2; TRBD1 matches at 11 bases. The CDR3 length is 17 residues. The junction had 7 bases not matched to a gene; V was cut back by 3 bases and J by 5 bases. Per the germline V gene, CDR1 is KGHDR and CDR2 is SFDVKD.

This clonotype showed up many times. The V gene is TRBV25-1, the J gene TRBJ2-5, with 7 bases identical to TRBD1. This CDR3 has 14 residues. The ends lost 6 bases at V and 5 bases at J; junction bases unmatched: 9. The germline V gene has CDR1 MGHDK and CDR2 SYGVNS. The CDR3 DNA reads TGTGCCAGCAGCCTGTACAGGGGCGATGAGACCCAGTACTTC. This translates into CASSLYRGDETQYF.

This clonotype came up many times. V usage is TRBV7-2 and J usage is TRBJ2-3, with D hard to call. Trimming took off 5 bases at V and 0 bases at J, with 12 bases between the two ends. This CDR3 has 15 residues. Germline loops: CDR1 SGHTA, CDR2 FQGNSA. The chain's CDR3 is CASSPRTVSTDTQYF. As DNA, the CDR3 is TGTGCCAGCAGCCCCCGGACGGTCAGCACAGATACGCAGTATTTT.

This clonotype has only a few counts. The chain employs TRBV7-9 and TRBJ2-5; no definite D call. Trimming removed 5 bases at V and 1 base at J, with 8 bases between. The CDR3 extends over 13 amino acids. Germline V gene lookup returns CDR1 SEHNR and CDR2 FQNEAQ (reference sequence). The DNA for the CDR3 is TGTGCCAGCAGCCCGGTACCCCAAGAGACCCAGTACTTC. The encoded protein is CASSPVPQETQYF.

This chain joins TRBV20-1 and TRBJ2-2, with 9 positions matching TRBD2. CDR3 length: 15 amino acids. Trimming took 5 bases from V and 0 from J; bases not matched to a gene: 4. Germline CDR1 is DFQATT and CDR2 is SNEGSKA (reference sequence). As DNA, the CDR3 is TGCAGTGCTCCTCTAGCGGGGTCGAACACCGGGGAGCTGTTTTTT. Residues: CSAPLAGSNTGELFF.

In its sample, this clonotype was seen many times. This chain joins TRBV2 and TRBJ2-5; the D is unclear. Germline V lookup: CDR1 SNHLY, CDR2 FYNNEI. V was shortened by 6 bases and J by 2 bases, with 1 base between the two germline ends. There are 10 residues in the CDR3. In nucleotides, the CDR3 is TGTGCCAGCAGACAAGAGACCCAGTACTTC. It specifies CASRQETQYF.

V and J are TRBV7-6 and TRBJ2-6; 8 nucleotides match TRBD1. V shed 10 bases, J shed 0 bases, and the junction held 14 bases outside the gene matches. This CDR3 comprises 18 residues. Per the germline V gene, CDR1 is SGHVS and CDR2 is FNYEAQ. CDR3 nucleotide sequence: TGTGCCATCCCTAGGGACGGACAGGGCATCTCTGGGGCCAACGTCCTGACTTTC. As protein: CAIPRDGQGISGANVLTF. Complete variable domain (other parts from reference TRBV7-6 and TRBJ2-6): GAGVSQSPRYKVTKRGQDVALRCDPISGHVSLYWYRQALGQGPEFLTYFNYEAQQDKSGLPNDRFSAERPEGSISTLTIQRTEQRDSAMYRCAIPRDGQGISGANVLTFGAGSRLTVL.

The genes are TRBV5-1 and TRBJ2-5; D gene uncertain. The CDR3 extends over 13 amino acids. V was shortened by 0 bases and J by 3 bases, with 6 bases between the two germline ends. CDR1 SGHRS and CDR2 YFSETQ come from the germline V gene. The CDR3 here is CASSLEGKETQYF. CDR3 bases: TGCGCCAGCAGCTTGGAAGGGAAAGAGACCCAGTACTTC.

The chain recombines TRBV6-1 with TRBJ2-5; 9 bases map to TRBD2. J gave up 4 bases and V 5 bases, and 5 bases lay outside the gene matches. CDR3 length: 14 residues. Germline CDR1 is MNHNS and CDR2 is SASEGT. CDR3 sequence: CASSLSGGSETQYF. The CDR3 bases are TGTGCCAGCAGTCTGAGCGGGGGGTCAGAGACCCAGTACTTC.

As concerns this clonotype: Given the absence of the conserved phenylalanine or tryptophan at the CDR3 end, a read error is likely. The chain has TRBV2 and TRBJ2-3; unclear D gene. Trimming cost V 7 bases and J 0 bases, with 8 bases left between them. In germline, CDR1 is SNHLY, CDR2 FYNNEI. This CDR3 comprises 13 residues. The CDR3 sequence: CASTFTSTDTQYL. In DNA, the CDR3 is TGTGCCAGCACGTTCACTAGCACAGATACGCAGTATTTG.

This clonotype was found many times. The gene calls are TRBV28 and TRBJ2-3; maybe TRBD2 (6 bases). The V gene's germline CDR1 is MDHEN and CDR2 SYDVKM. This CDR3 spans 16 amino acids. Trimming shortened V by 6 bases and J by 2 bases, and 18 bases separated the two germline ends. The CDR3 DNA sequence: TGTGCCAGCAGCACCCAGCGGGCTAAGTACACAGATACGCAGTATTTT. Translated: CASSTQRAKYTDTQYF.

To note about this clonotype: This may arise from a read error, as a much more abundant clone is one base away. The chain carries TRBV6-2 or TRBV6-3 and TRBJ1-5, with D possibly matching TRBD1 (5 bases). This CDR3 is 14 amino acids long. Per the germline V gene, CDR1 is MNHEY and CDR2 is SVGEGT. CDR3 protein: CASSSGRVHHPQHF. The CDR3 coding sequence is TGTGCCAGCAGTAGTGGCAGGGTCCATCATCCCCAGCATTTT.

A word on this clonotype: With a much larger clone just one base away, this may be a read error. As DNA, the CDR3 is TGTGCCAGCAACGAACAGGGGGATGGCTACACCGTC. Protein: CASNEQGDGYTV. The genes are TRBV6-1 and TRBJ2-7; TRBD1 matches at 8 bases. The CDR3 is 12 amino acids. The germline V gene has CDR1 MNHNS and CDR2 SASEGT.

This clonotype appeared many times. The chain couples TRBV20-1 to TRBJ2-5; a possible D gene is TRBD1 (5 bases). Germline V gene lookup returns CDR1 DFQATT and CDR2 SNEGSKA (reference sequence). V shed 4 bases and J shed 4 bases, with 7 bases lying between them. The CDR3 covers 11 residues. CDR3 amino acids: CSANRRETQYF. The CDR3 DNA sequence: TGCAGTGCTAACAGGAGAGAGACCCAGTACTTC.